This passage covers 23 T cell receptor beta chains from one sample sequenced in a study of blood T cell repertoires in COVID-19. Measured with immunoSEQ multiplex PCR; TCRdb has only the in-frame clones, and not every one. The sample contains almost 350,000 clones, 88% of which appear only once. The sample taken for sequencing was PBMCs or T cells enriched from blood (not recorded which). The source of these receptors is a young woman who had been exposed to COVID-19.

This chain uses TRBV9 with TRBJ2-1, with a weak D call TRBD2 (6 bases). V lost 0 bases and J 12 bases, leaving 19 bases between the germline ends. The CDR3 contains 15 residues. Germline V gives CDR1 SGDLS, CDR2 YYNGEE. The CDR3 coding sequence is TGTGCCAGCAGCGTAGCGGAGGGACCAGACCTTGGGCAGTTCTTC. Translation: CASSVAEGPDLGQFF.

The chain uses TRBV30 and TRBJ2-1; D unresolved. The V end lost 2 bases, the J end lost 6 bases, and 17 bases lay between the germline ends. Per germline, CDR1 GTSNPN and CDR2 SVGIG (reference sequence). The CDR3 consists of 15 residues. The CDR3 DNA reads as TGTGCCTGGAGTTTTCTAGGAAAGCTACCCAATGAGCAGTTCTTC. Encoded protein: CAWSFLGKLPNEQFF.

The V call is TRBV20-1, the J call TRBJ1-2; D call uncertain. The CDR3 sequence is 13 residues long. Germline lookup yields CDR1 DFQATT and CDR2 SNEGSKA (reference sequence). V was trimmed by 3 bases and J by 3 bases, leaving 11 bases between them. Here the CDR3 DNA reads TGCAGTGCTAGTGTACAGATTTACTATGGCTACACCTTC. Protein sequence: CSASVQIYYGYTF.

The chain carries TRBV19 and TRBJ1-5, with a possible D match to TRBD1 (5 bases). Germline V lookup: CDR1 LNHDA, CDR2 SQIVND (reference sequence). The CDR3 totals 13 residues. V lost 3 bases to trimming and J lost 5 bases, with 8 bases between them. CDR3 loop: CASSMGEDQPQHF. CDR3 nucleotides: TGTGCCAGTAGTATGGGGGAGGATCAGCCCCAGCATTTT.

The chain combines TRBV18 with TRBJ2-1; D is perhaps TRBD2 (5 bases). This CDR3 comprises 14 residues. Germline loops: CDR1 KGHSH, CDR2 LQKENI. V was shortened by 2 bases and J by 6 bases, with 11 bases between the two germline ends. The DNA of the CDR3 is TGTGCCAGCTCACCAAGAGGGAGCGGCAATGAGCAGTTCTTC. This gives the protein CASSPRGSGNEQFF.

This rearrangement joins TRBV5-1 to TRBJ1-1, with 7 bases aligning to TRBD1. The CDR3 sequence is 14 residues long. Trimming cost V 4 bases and J 3 bases; bases outside gene matches: 6. CDR1 is SGHRS and CDR2 is YFSETQ in the germline V gene. The CDR3 bases are TGCGCCAGCAGCGAGGGGGCTGAGGACACTGAAGCTTTCTTT. Its translation is CASSEGAEDTEAFF.

V is TRBV9 and J is TRBJ1-5, with D hard to call. With 0 bases removed from V and 0 bases from J, the gap between germline ends came to 7 bases. The germline gives CDR1 SGDLS, CDR2 YYNGEE. The CDR3 contains 15 residues. The CDR3 bases are TGTGCCAGCAGCGTAGGTCCACTTAGCAATCAGCCCCAGCATTTT. This codes for CASSVGPLSNQPQHF.

The rearrangement joins TRBV7-8 to TRBJ1-1, with 7 bases fitting TRBD1. This CDR3 contains 14 residues. Per germline, CDR1 SGHVS and CDR2 FQNEAQ. Unmatched junction bases numbered 8, after V lost 5 bases and J lost 5 bases. DNA of the CDR3: TGTGCCAGCAGCGCCACAGGGGTAGGTACTGAAGCTTTCTTT. It specifies CASSATGVGTEAFF.

The J gene is TRBJ2-5, the V gene TRBV10-3; 9 positions match TRBD1. V shed 3 bases and J 3 bases; nucleotides not matched to a gene: 11. CDR3 length: 17 amino acids. Germline V gene sequence: CDR1 ENHRY, CDR2 SYGVKD. DNA for the CDR3: TGTGCCATCAGTGACGACCGGGACAGGGTTTATGAAGAGACCCAGTACTTC. This translates into CAISDDRDRVYEETQYF.

This chain connects TRBV30 to TRBJ2-5, with 13 bases fitting TRBD2. The CDR3 is made up of 16 amino acids. Germline V gene sequence: CDR1 GTSNPN, CDR2 SVGIG (reference sequence). The trim removed 4 bases at V and 4 bases at J, leaving 9 bases unmatched. CDR3 DNA sequence: TGTGCCTGGACCACATGGACTAGCGGGAGTGGAGAGACCCAGTACTTC. Its protein product is CAWTTWTSGSGETQYF.

J is TRBJ2-1 and V is TRBV10-2; 9 bases agree with TRBD2. The CDR3 loop spans 13 amino acids. V shed 7 bases and J 6 bases; nucleotides not matched to a gene: 4. Germline V gives CDR1 WSHSY, CDR2 SAAADI. The CDR3 sequence is CASNPTSGNEQFF. The CDR3 coding sequence is TGCGCCAGCAACCCGACTAGCGGCAATGAGCAGTTCTTC.

This rearrangement joins TRBV4-1 to TRBJ2-7; 10 positions match TRBD2. CDR1 is MGHRA, CDR2 YSYEKL, per germline. The CDR3 spans 16 residues. V shed 3 bases, J shed 3 bases, and the junction held 8 bases outside the gene matches. In nucleotides, the CDR3 is TGCGCCAGCAGCCACCTAGCGGGAGTTGATGGCTACGAGCAGTACTTC. This gives the protein CASSHLAGVDGYEQYF.

The genes are TRBV11-2 and TRBJ1-2, with D uncertain. Trimming pared 1 base from V and 8 bases from J, leaving 17 bases between. Germline lookup yields CDR1 SGHAT and CDR2 FQNNGV. This CDR3 contains 15 residues. CDR3 sequence: CASSLASPGRGGYTF. The CDR3 DNA sequence: TGTGCCAGCAGCTTAGCTTCTCCTGGCAGAGGCGGCTACACCTTC.

The chain couples TRBV28 to TRBJ2-5; no clear D. The V gene's germline CDR1 is MDHEN and CDR2 SYDVKM. V dropped 6 bases and J dropped 0 bases, with 14 bases sitting between them. This CDR3 is built from 15 residues. The CDR3 here is CASRIAVEYQETQYF. Written as DNA, the CDR3 is TGTGCCAGCAGAATTGCCGTCGAGTACCAAGAGACCCAGTACTTC.

This chain links TRBV9 with TRBJ2-2; 7 bases align to TRBD2. The V gene's germline CDR1 is SGDLS and CDR2 YYNGEE. This CDR3 has 15 amino acids. Losses at the gene ends were 4 bases for V and 1 base for J; bases not matched to a gene: 4. Here the CDR3 reads CASSPTSENTGELFF. For the CDR3, the DNA is TGTGCCAGCAGCCCCACTAGCGAGAACACCGGGGAGCTGTTTTTT.

This chain's CDR3 is CASSFFGLQGEGEQYF. The CDR3 DNA reads as TGTGCCAGCAGTTTTTTTGGTTTACAGGGGGAAGGGGAGCAGTACTTC. The chain uses TRBV28 and TRBJ2-7, with 8 bases fitting TRBD1. The junction had 14 bases not matched to a gene; V was cut back by 3 bases and J by 7 bases. CDR1 MDHEN and CDR2 SYDVKM come from the germline V gene. The CDR3 consists of 16 residues.

The J gene is TRBJ2-1, the V gene TRBV28, with D possibly being TRBD1 (6 bases). With 6 bases removed from V and 2 bases from J, the gap between germline ends came to 17 bases. Looked up from germline, CDR1 is MDHEN and CDR2 is SYDVKM. CDR3 size: 16 residues. In DNA form, the CDR3 reads TGTGCCAGCAGCACGTCCCGGGACACCCCCTACAATGAGCAGTTCTTC. It encodes CASSTSRDTPYNEQFF.

This clone came up once. The chain couples TRBV27 to TRBJ2-3; D is undetermined. This CDR3 comprises 14 residues. Germline CDR1 reads MNHEY; CDR2 reads SMNVEV (reference sequence). V lost 3 bases to trimming and J lost 2 bases, with 9 bases between them. CDR3 in amino acids: CASSFLAPTDTQYF. CDR3 coding DNA: TGTGCCAGCAGTTTCTTAGCCCCCACAGATACGCAGTATTTT.

This clone was picked up one time. J is TRBJ1-6 and V is TRBV19, with unresolved D. The CDR3 is made up of 15 amino acids. V lost 6 bases and J 7 bases, leaving 16 bases between the germline ends. Germline CDR1 LNHDA, CDR2 SQIVND (reference sequence). The CDR3 sequence: CASSPRTRGNSPLHF. The CDR3, as DNA: TGTGCCAGTAGCCCCAGGACCCGAGGGAATTCACCCCTCCACTTT.

There are a few counts of this clone. This CDR3 is CASSQDPQGAQVYGYTF. As DNA, the CDR3 is TGCGCCAGCAGCCAAGACCCCCAGGGGGCGCAGGTCTATGGCTACACCTTC. The rearrangement uses TRBV4-1 and TRBJ1-2; TRBD1 aligns across 8 bases. CDR1 is MGHRA and CDR2 is YSYEKL in the germline V gene. The V segment lost 0 bases and the J segment 4 bases; nucleotides outside the gene matches: 10. This CDR3 contains 17 residues.

This clone was seen once. V and J are TRBV2 and TRBJ2-5, with D possibly being TRBD1 (5 bases). Germline lookup yields CDR1 SNHLY and CDR2 FYNNEI. CDR3 length: 15 amino acids. V was cut by 4 bases and J by 5 bases, with 17 bases left in between. The CDR3 spells CASSAETTKGETQYF. The CDR3 DNA reads TGTGCCAGCAGTGCAGAAACTACCAAGGGGGAGACCCAGTACTTC.

CDR3 bases: TGTGCCAGCAGCCCCCCCGGGGGGCCAATGAACACTGAAGCTTTCTTT. Protein product: CASSPPGGPMNTEAFF. The chain is built from TRBV7-3 and TRBJ1-1, with D maybe TRBD1 (6 bases). CDR3 size: 16 residues. Germline values: CDR1 SGHTA, CDR2 FQGTGA. V lost 5 bases and J 0 bases, leaving 16 bases between the germline ends.

The genes are TRBV7-9 and TRBJ1-1; tentatively, D is TRBD1 (5 bases). The CDR3 extends over 14 amino acids. Germline CDR1 is SEHNR and CDR2 is FQNEAQ (reference sequence). Between the trimmed V and J ends, which lost 8 bases and 3 bases, there was a span of 16 bases. The CDR3 coding sequence is TGTGCCAGCCAAGTTCCAGGGCGCGACACTGAAGCTTTCTTT. It encodes CASQVPGRDTEAFF.